This T cell receptor (beta chain) is from a study of cytomegalovirus exposure and HLA in healthy donors. For this clone: Its antigen is undetermined.

Notes on the study in general: Many donors shared some public TCRs, even though most TCR sequences were rare. Cytomegalovirus status, reportedly, was diagnosed with high specificity and sensitivity by the classifier. In vitro work confirmed that a few CMV-associated chains recognize CMV antigens.

V shed 2 bases and J 0 bases; nucleotides not matched to a gene: 0. In germline, CDR1 is LGHNA, CDR2 YSLEER. This CDR3 region has 15 residues. Produced via immunoSEQ multiplex PCR; TCRdb's table is partial and in-frame only. Here the sample spans tens of thousands of clones, around 94% being singletons. The sequence derives from a woman under 30 in good health and CMV-seropositive. The chain carries TRBV4-3 and TRBJ2-1; TRBD2 matches 8 bases. Sequences were obtained from PBMCs. The chain's CDR3 is CASSQLAGSYNEQFF. In nucleotides, the CDR3 is TGCGCCAGCAGCCAACTAGCGGGCTCCTACAATGAGCAGTTCTTC.